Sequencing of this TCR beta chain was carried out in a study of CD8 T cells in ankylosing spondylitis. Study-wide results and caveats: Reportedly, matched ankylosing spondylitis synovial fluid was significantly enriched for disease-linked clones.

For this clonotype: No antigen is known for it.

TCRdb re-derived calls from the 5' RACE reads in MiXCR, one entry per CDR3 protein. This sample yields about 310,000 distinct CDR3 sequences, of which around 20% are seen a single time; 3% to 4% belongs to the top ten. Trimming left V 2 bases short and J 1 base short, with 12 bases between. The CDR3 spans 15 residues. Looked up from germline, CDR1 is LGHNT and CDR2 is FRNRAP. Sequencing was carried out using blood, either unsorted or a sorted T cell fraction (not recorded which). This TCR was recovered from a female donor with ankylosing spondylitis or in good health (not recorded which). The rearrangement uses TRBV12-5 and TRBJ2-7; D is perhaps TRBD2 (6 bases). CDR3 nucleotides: TGTGCTAGTGGTTTGCTCCCGGGGACTTCCTACGAGCAGTACTTC. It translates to CASGLLPGTSYEQYF.